The 12 T cell receptor beta chains given below trace back to one sample, sequenced in a study of T-cell reconstitution after alpha-beta-depleted transplantation in children. TCRbeta library preparation incorporated unique molecular identifiers. MiXCR, run by TCRdb on the PCR reads, gives a single entry per CDR3 protein. The sample lists some 490,000 distinct CDR3 sequences, roughly an eighth occurring once. The input for sequencing was PBMCs from the stem cell graft donor, taken from the stem cell graft. The receptors were gathered from a human donor who donated a stem cell graft to a child with combined immunodeficiency.

The chain carries TRBV7-2 and TRBJ2-7; no reliable D call. This CDR3 has 13 amino acids. The germline gives CDR1 SGHTA, CDR2 FQGNSA. With 5 bases removed from V and 1 base from J, the gap between germline ends came to 9 bases. The CDR3 region is CASSADPSYEQYF. The CDR3, as DNA: TGTGCCAGCAGCGCCGACCCGTCCTACGAGCAGTACTTC.

V and J are TRBV9 and TRBJ1-4, with 9 bases fitting TRBD1. There are 16 residues in the CDR3. Germline CDR1 and CDR2: SGDLS and YYNGEE. With 4 bases clipped from V and 7 bases from J, the junction kept 11 bases outside the gene matches. The CDR3 coding sequence is TGTGCCAGCAGCCCCAGGCCCGGGACAGGGTTTGAAAAACTGTTTTTT. It encodes CASSPRPGTGFEKLFF.

This rearrangement joins TRBV19 to TRBJ2-3, with a weak D call TRBD2 (5 bases). CDR3 size: 17 residues. Between the trimmed V and J ends, which lost 6 bases and 2 bases, there was a span of 21 bases. Germline loops: CDR1 LNHDA, CDR2 SQIVND (reference sequence). The DNA for the CDR3 is TGTGCCAGTAGGGACTGGGCAGGAGTCGGGTCCACAGATACGCAGTATTTT. Translating it yields CASRDWAGVGSTDTQYF. The complete variable domain, with remaining parts taken from reference TRBV19 and TRBJ2-3, reads DGGITQSPKYLFRKEGQNVTLSCEQNLNHDAMYWYRQDPGQGLRLIYYSQIVNDFQKGDIAEGYSVSREKKESFPLTVTSAQKNPTAFYLCASRDWAGVGSTDTQYFGPGTRLTVL.

Points on this clonotype: One end of the junction varies from germline; a read error may be responsible. The chain uses TRBV27 and TRBJ2-7, with TRBD2 identical over 8 bases. CDR3 length: 14 amino acids. Germline V gene data show CDR1 as MNHEY and CDR2 as SMNVEV (reference sequence). The DNA of the CDR3 is TGTGCCACCAAGAAACTAGCGGATCCTTACGGGCAGTACTTC. Residues: CATKKLADPYGQYF.

V usage is TRBV7-9 and J usage is TRBJ1-1; TRBD1 might be the D (5 bases). CDR3 size: 15 residues. The germline V gene has CDR1 SEHNR and CDR2 FQNEAQ (reference sequence). V lost 1 base, J lost 5 bases, and 14 bases lay in between. The CDR3 here is CASSLEAGSGTEAFF. The CDR3 region has the DNA TGTGCCAGCAGCTTAGAGGCAGGGAGTGGGACTGAAGCTTTCTTT.

The V call is TRBV12-3 or TRBV12-4, the J call TRBJ2-5, with 9 bases identical to TRBD1. The CDR3 has 16 residues. Losses at the gene ends were 0 bases for V and 1 base for J; bases not matched to a gene: 3. The CDR3 sequence is CASSLAATGGQETQYF. CDR3 DNA sequence: TGTGCCAGCAGTTTAGCTGCGACAGGGGGCCAAGAGACCCAGTACTTC.

This clonotype was recorded many times. This rearrangement joins TRBV6-2 or TRBV6-3 to TRBJ2-7, with no clear D. This CDR3 spans 12 amino acids. Germline assignment: CDR1 MNHEY and CDR2 SVGEGT. Deletions cut 7 bases from V and 11 bases from J, with 18 bases between. Here the CDR3 reads CASTDGYPLEYF. The CDR3 DNA is TGTGCCAGCACGGATGGCTACCCATTGGAGTACTTC.

This clonotype has more than one count but fewer than ten. V gene TRBV5-1 combines with J gene TRBJ1-6; the D is unclear. With 5 bases removed from V and 5 bases from J, the gap between germline ends came to 11 bases. Germline-derived CDR1 and CDR2 are SGHRS and YFSETQ. This CDR3 has 14 residues. The CDR3 is CASRETEDNSPLHF. Here the CDR3 DNA reads TGCGCCAGCAGGGAGACTGAGGATAATTCACCCCTCCACTTT.

The chain employs TRBV7-2 and TRBJ1-2, with 7 positions matching TRBD1. The CDR3 covers 15 residues. Per the germline V gene, CDR1 is SGHTA and CDR2 is FQGNSA. V dropped 4 bases and J dropped 1; count of bases not matched to a gene: 6. DNA of the CDR3: TGTGCCAGCAGCTCTGGACAGGCCCTTAACTATGGCTACACCTTC. Its translation: CASSSGQALNYGYTF.

This clonotype was detected a few times. The chain combines TRBV6-5 with TRBJ1-4; 10 bases are a match to TRBD1. Germline-derived CDR1 and CDR2 are MNHEY and SVGAGI. The ends lost 4 bases at V and 8 bases at J; junction bases unmatched: 7. This CDR3 contains 15 residues. The CDR3 DNA is TGTGCCAGCAGTTCACGGGACAGGGGTACAGAAAAACTGTTTTTT. Translating gives CASSSRDRGTEKLFF.

This clonotype was seen a handful of times. V gene TRBV15 combines with J gene TRBJ2-1, with D unresolved. Trimming took 4 bases from V and 3 from J, leaving 13 bases between them. CDR3 length: 15 residues. Germline CDR1 is LNHNV and CDR2 is YYDKDF (reference sequence). DNA for the CDR3: TGTGCCACCAGCACAGACCCACGGATCTACAATGAGCAGTTCTTC. It yields the protein CATSTDPRIYNEQFF. Supplemented by reference TRBV15 and TRBJ2-1, the full variable domain reads DAMVIQNPRYQVTQFGKPVTLSCSQTLNHNVMYWYQQKSSQAPKLLFHYYDKDFNNEADTPDNFQSRRPNTSFCFLDIRSPGLGDTAMYLCATSTDPRIYNEQFFGPGTRLTVL.

This clonotype was picked up one time. A clone one base away is much larger, so this may be a read error. The chain is built from TRBV27 and TRBJ2-7; TRBD2 matches 9 bases. CDR3 size: 14 residues. Per the germline V gene, CDR1 is MNHEY and CDR2 is SMNVEV (reference sequence). The CDR3 DNA reads TGTGCCAGCAGTTTTGCGGGAGGGCCTGTCGAGCATTACTTC. This codes for CASSFAGGPVEHYF.